A single T cell receptor (beta chain) is shown here with its context. The antigen remains undetermined. From the germline J gene comes the end of the CDR3, since the read stops 3 residues before it. Repertoires were generated with immunoSEQ multiplex PCR, while TCRdb's copy carries only in-frame clones and drops some. This repertoire includes fewer than 25,000 clones. MY09/MY11 PCR detected cervical HPV DNA; dot-blot assigned genotypes. This specimen belongs to a study of T cells in women clearing cervical HPV infection. Study-level background: Cases were women with histologically confirmed HPV16-related CIN3 or worse, including a couple of invasive cancers. With HLA typing for only a few women, HLA confounding remains possible.

V was cut by 6 bases and J by 6 bases, with 15 bases left in between. In germline, CDR1 is MNHEY, CDR2 SVGEGT. This CDR3 is built from 13 residues. General study points: CIN3+ cases had significantly higher TCR richness than controls; evenness did not differ.

The chain recombines TRBV6-2 or TRBV6-3 with TRBJ2-7; D possibly corresponds to TRBD2 (5 bases). The receptor's source is a woman aged 18 to 75 with a cervical HPV16 infection that either progressed to CIN3+ or cleared (not recorded which). Sequences were obtained from blood buffy coat. The CDR3 bases that were read are TGTGCCAGCAGAACCGGGGTGGGGAGCGAG. It encodes CASRTGVGSE. The CDR3 as a whole reads CASRTGVGSEQYF.